A selection of T cell receptor beta chains follows, all from one sample in a study of T cells in Graves' hyperthyroidism and ophthalmopathy. One entry per CDR3 protein, called by TCRdb with MiXCR from the multiplex PCR reads. The sample has a few hundred thousand distinct CDR3 sequences; about 15% are singletons. The sequencing input was blood. Source of these receptors: a young woman with Graves' hyperthyroidism that later progressed to Graves' ophthalmopathy. Each CDR3 is given with its conserved first and last residue. Each record gives: J gene, clone size, V gene, D gene, CDR3 protein, CDR3 DNA. D genes are given only for firm matches. The size field is filled for only some rows; it gives once, few, many or a size class.

j_call: TRBJ2-1
clone_size: .
v_call: TRBV7-9
d_call: TRBD1
cdr3_aa: CASSLVADRGYDEQFF
cdr3_nt: TGTGCCAGCAGCTTAGTGGCGGACAGGGGGTACGATGAGCAGTTCTTC

j_call: TRBJ1-5
clone_size: .
v_call: TRBV3-1
d_call: TRBD1
cdr3_aa: CASSPKAPGQGYNQPQHF
cdr3_nt: TGTGCCAGCAGCCCAAAAGCCCCGGGACAGGGGTACAATCAGCCCCAGCATTTT

j_call: TRBJ1-6
clone_size: many
v_call: TRBV13
d_call: .
cdr3_aa: CASSPGDGRSGPLHF
cdr3_nt: TGTGCCAGCAGCCCAGGGGACGGCCGCTCCGGACCCCTCCACTTT

j_call: TRBJ2-1
clone_size: .
v_call: TRBV20-1
d_call: TRBD2
cdr3_aa: CSASAVIAGVYNVQFF
cdr3_nt: TGCAGTGCCAGCGCCGTTATAGCGGGAGTCTACAATGTGCAGTTCTTC

j_call: TRBJ2-1
clone_size: few
v_call: TRBV18
d_call: TRBD1
cdr3_aa: CASSPPGTGAFF
cdr3_nt: TGTGCCAGCTCACCGCCCGGGACAGGGGCGTTCTTC

j_call: TRBJ2-5
clone_size: many
v_call: TRBV3-1
d_call: TRBD1
cdr3_aa: CASSHDREQSETQYF
cdr3_nt: TGTGCCAGCAGCCATGACAGGGAACAATCGGAGACCCAGTACTTC

j_call: TRBJ2-2
clone_size: .
v_call: TRBV5-1
d_call: TRBD1
cdr3_aa: CASSSLRQGAHTGELFF
cdr3_nt: TGCGCCAGCAGCTCACTACGACAGGGGGCGCACACCGGGGAGCTGTTTTTT

j_call: TRBJ2-7
clone_size: many
v_call: TRBV12-3/TRBV12-4
d_call: .
cdr3_aa: CASSRDLAYEQYF
cdr3_nt: TGTGCCAGCAGTAGAGACCTAGCCTACGAGCAGTACTTC

j_call: TRBJ2-3
clone_size: .
v_call: TRBV4-3
d_call: TRBD2
cdr3_aa: CASSQGTSGMVWTDTQYF
cdr3_nt: TGCGCCAGCAGCCAGGGAACTAGCGGGATGGTGTGGACAGATACGCAGTATTTT

j_call: TRBJ2-7
clone_size: few
v_call: TRBV6-1
d_call: .
cdr3_aa: CASSLFGPYEQYF
cdr3_nt: TGTGCCAGCTCACTGTTTGGGCCCTACGAGCAGTACTTC

j_call: TRBJ2-7
clone_size: once
v_call: TRBV20-1
d_call: .
cdr3_aa: CSATRIRLVAHLVYEQYF
cdr3_nt: TGCAGTGCTACGAGGATTCGACTAGTCGCCCACTTGGTATACGAGCAGTACTTC

j_call: TRBJ2-2
clone_size: many
v_call: TRBV6-1
d_call: .
cdr3_aa: CASSSSNTGELFF
cdr3_nt: TGTGCCAGCAGTTCGTCCAACACCGGGGAGCTGTTTTTT

j_call: TRBJ1-6
clone_size: .
v_call: TRBV7-2
d_call: TRBD1
cdr3_aa: CASSSRDRGGNSPLHF
cdr3_nt: TGTGCCAGCAGCTCCCGGGACAGGGGGGGTAATTCACCCCTCCACTTT

j_call: TRBJ2-5
clone_size: .
v_call: TRBV4-1
d_call: TRBD1
cdr3_aa: CASSQPTGGKTQYF
cdr3_nt: TGCGCCAGCAGCCAACCAACAGGGGGAAAGACCCAGTACTTC

j_call: TRBJ2-1
clone_size: .
v_call: TRBV10-3
d_call: .
cdr3_aa: CAISLDGSSYNEQFF
cdr3_nt: TGTGCCATCAGTCTCGACGGGAGCTCCTACAATGAGCAGTTCTTC

j_call: TRBJ2-1
clone_size: .
v_call: TRBV7-2
d_call: .
cdr3_aa: CASSSLFNNEQFF
cdr3_nt: TGTGCCAGCAGCTCTCTCTTTAACAATGAGCAGTTCTTC

j_call: TRBJ2-1
clone_size: many
v_call: TRBV20-1
d_call: .
cdr3_aa: CSARDIGPRTRFGYNEQFF
cdr3_nt: TGCAGTGCTAGAGATATCGGGCCTAGAACCCGGTTCGGGTACAATGAGCAGTTCTTC

j_call: TRBJ2-5
clone_size: many
v_call: TRBV7-2
d_call: .
cdr3_aa: CASSLPRDTLPKLQETQYF
cdr3_nt: TGTGCCAGCAGCTTACCCCGGGACACCCTCCCGAAGCTCCAAGAGACCCAGTACTTC

j_call: TRBJ2-2
clone_size: many
v_call: TRBV6-1
d_call: .
cdr3_aa: CASMVREVVRNTGELFF
cdr3_nt: TGTGCCAGCATGGTTAGGGAGGTAGTAAGGAACACCGGGGAGCTGTTTTTT

j_call: TRBJ1-1
clone_size: many
v_call: TRBV7-9
d_call: .
cdr3_aa: CASSALTGEAFF
cdr3_nt: TGTGCCAGCAGCGCTCTGACAGGAGAAGCTTTCTTT

j_call: TRBJ2-2
clone_size: few
v_call: TRBV24-1
d_call: .
cdr3_aa: CATMNTGTVNTGELFF
cdr3_nt: TGTGCCACCATGAACACCGGGACCGTGAACACCGGGGAGCTGTTTTTT

j_call: TRBJ2-1
clone_size: many
v_call: TRBV30
d_call: TRBD1
cdr3_aa: CAWTETRTGINEQFF
cdr3_nt: TGTGCCTGGACCGAAACCCGGACAGGGATCAATGAGCAGTTCTTC

j_call: TRBJ2-1
clone_size: many
v_call: TRBV20-1
d_call: TRBD2
cdr3_aa: CSAIGTSGDREQFF
cdr3_nt: TGCAGTGCCATCGGGACTAGCGGCGATCGAGAGCAGTTCTTC

j_call: TRBJ2-5
clone_size: few
v_call: TRBV6-2/TRBV6-3
d_call: TRBD2
cdr3_aa: CASSYSTPLGAGGRETQYF
cdr3_nt: TGTGCCAGCAGTTACTCGACCCCCCTTGGAGCGGGAGGTCGAGAGACCCAGTACTTC

j_call: TRBJ1-2
clone_size: many
v_call: TRBV12-3/TRBV12-4
d_call: .
cdr3_aa: CASSLGQGFNGYTF
cdr3_nt: TGTGCCAGCAGTTTGGGGCAGGGTTTCAATGGCTACACCTTC

j_call: TRBJ2-1
clone_size: many
v_call: TRBV11-2
d_call: TRBD2
cdr3_aa: CASSSSSGRGNEQFF
cdr3_nt: TGTGCCAGCAGCTCCTCTAGCGGGAGGGGGAATGAGCAGTTCTTC

j_call: TRBJ2-5
clone_size: many
v_call: TRBV28
d_call: .
cdr3_aa: CASTDRTYQETQYF
cdr3_nt: TGTGCCAGCACCGACAGGACGTACCAAGAGACCCAGTACTTC

j_call: TRBJ2-2
clone_size: .
v_call: TRBV14
d_call: .
cdr3_aa: CASSQDLLERLTGELFF
cdr3_nt: TGTGCCAGCAGCCAAGATCTGCTGGAGCGTCTCACCGGGGAGCTGTTTTTT

j_call: TRBJ2-5
clone_size: once
v_call: TRBV6-5
d_call: TRBD1
cdr3_aa: CASSSPPTGEQTQYF
cdr3_nt: TGTGCCAGCAGTTCTCCCCCAACAGGGGAACAGACCCAGTACTTC

j_call: TRBJ1-1
clone_size: .
v_call: TRBV5-4
d_call: .
cdr3_aa: CASSPRDRENTEAFF
cdr3_nt: TGTGCCAGCAGCCCCCGAGACAGAGAGAACACTGAAGCTTTCTTT

j_call: TRBJ2-3
clone_size: .
v_call: TRBV9
d_call: TRBD2
cdr3_aa: CASSVEVAGGPSDTQYF
cdr3_nt: TGTGCCAGCAGCGTAGAAGTAGCGGGAGGGCCCTCAGATACGCAGTATTTT

j_call: TRBJ1-5
clone_size: few
v_call: TRBV19
d_call: TRBD1
cdr3_aa: CASSIRDRGSNQPQHF
cdr3_nt: TGTGCCAGTAGTATCCGGGACAGGGGTAGCAATCAGCCCCAGCATTTT